The clone carrying this T cell receptor (beta chain) was recorded at least ten times. Its antigen is as yet unknown. The use of genomic DNA as template underpinned the TCR beta VDJ and CDR3 profiling. Via MiXCR, TCRdb re-called the reads, giving one row per CDR3 protein. The sample lists around 180,000 distinct CDR3 sequences, 64% occurring once. V lost 7 bases and J lost 0, with 18 bases in between. The CDR3 length is 16 residues. Looked up from germline, CDR1 is MNHNY and CDR2 is SVGAGI (reference sequence). These data originate in a study of CD8+CD57+ T cells in acquired aplastic anemia. Overall study findings and caveats: A set of 25 to 30 CD8+ CDR3 sequences was shared between patients and controls, and these sequences appeared highly expressed in patients. Patient and control CD8+ Simpson's diversity was not significantly different.

This TCR was recovered from a human donor with severe aplastic anemia or a healthy control (not recorded which). Source material: sorted CD4+, CD8+, or CD8+CD57+ T cells (not recorded which) from PBMCs. The V gene is TRBV6-6, the J gene TRBJ1-2; D is undetermined. The DNA of the CDR3 is TGTGCCAGCACCAACGGGGATCAGTGGACTAACTATGGCTACACCTTC. Protein product: CASTNGDQWTNYGYTF.